This T cell receptor (beta chain) is drawn from a study of OX40 agonist ivuxolimab in advanced cancers. Assay used: immunoSEQ multiplex PCR; TCRdb lists only in-frame clones, some missing. The table lists approximately 45,000 clones, approximately 80% of them singletons. The CDR3 extends over 14 amino acids. V lost 1 base and J 0 bases, leaving 7 bases between the germline ends. Per germline, CDR1 SGHAT and CDR2 FQNNGV. The rearrangement joins TRBV11-2 to TRBJ2-7, with D uncertain. Sequencing used CD4+ or CD8+ T cells sorted from blood, obtained in a trial of the OX40 agonist ivuxolimab. The clonotype was recovered from an adult with an advanced solid tumor such as melanoma, head and neck, liver or kidney cancer. The CDR3 sequence: CASSLGYSSYEQYF. Here the CDR3 DNA reads TGTGCCAGCAGCTTAGGGTACAGCTCCTACGAGCAGTACTTC.